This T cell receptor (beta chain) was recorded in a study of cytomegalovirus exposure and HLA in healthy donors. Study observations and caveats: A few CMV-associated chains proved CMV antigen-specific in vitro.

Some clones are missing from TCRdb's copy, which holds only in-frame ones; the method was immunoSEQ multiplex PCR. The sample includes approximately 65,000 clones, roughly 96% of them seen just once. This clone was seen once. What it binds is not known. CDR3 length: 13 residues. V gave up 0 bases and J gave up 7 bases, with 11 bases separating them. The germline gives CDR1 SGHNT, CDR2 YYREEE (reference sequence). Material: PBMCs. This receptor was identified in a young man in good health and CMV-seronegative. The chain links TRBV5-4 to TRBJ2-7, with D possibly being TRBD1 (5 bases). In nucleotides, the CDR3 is TGTGCCAGCAGCTTGGAAGGGGTGCAGGAGCAGTACTTC. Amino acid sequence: CASSLEGVQEQYF.